These 32 T cell receptor beta chains were all obtained from the same sample, sequenced in a study of neurological immune-mediated disorders. TCRdb called the 5' RACE reads again in MiXCR, with one record for every CDR3 protein. The sample lists 77,000 or so distinct CDR3 sequences; 9.4% were seen once. What was sequenced was PBMCs. All receptors derive from a middle-aged man in good health.

J is TRBJ2-7 and V is TRBV7-2, with D maybe TRBD1 (7 bases). V lost 4 bases, J lost 7 bases, and 23 bases lay in between. CDR3 size: 16 residues. The germline V gene encodes CDR1 SGHTA and CDR2 FQGNSA. The DNA for the CDR3 is TGTGCCAGCAGCTCCCCGGGAGACCCTCCAGGGGGAGAGCAGTACTTC. Amino acids: CASSSPGDPPGGEQYF.

Regarding this clonotype: At one end, the junction sequence differs from germline, possibly due to a read error. This chain uses TRBV6-5 with TRBJ2-6; D is possibly TRBD1 (5 bases). This CDR3 region has 16 residues. Germline V gives CDR1 MNHEY, CDR2 SVGAGI. This chain's CDR3 is CASSKRTTSGANVLTF. The CDR3 bases are TGTGCCAGCAGCAAACGGACCACCTCTGGGGCCAACGTCCTTACTTTC.

As for this clonotype: A much larger clone differs from this one at a single base, so this may be a read error. V is TRBV20-1 and J is TRBJ2-3, with a possible D match to TRBD2 (6 bases). CDR1 DFQATT and CDR2 SNEGSKA come from the germline V gene (reference sequence). Trimming cost V 5 bases and J 0 bases, with 15 bases left between them. There are 15 residues in the CDR3. The CDR3 loop reads CSAWGRLASTDTQYF. In DNA, the CDR3 is TGCAGTGCTTGGGGGAGGTTAGCTAGCACAGATACGCAGTATTTT.

This clonotype was seen repeatedly, ten times or more. The chain joins TRBV28 to TRBJ1-2, with TRBD1 matching over 7 bases. This CDR3 has 14 amino acids. Germline CDR1 is MDHEN and CDR2 is SYDVKM. V shed 9 bases and J 1 base; nucleotides not matched to a gene: 8. The CDR3 DNA reads as TGTGCCAGTCATTCGACAGGGTTTAACTATGGCTACACCTTC. This codes for CASHSTGFNYGYTF.

With regard to this clonotype: Sequence at one end of the junction differs from germline and may be a read error. V is TRBV12-3 or TRBV12-4 and J is TRBJ2-7; the match to TRBD2 covers 7 bases. The CDR3 contains 14 residues. The DNA of the CDR3 is TGTGCCAGGAGTTTAAGGGAGGGAAGCTACGAGCAGCACTTC. This codes for CARSLREGSYEQHF.

This clonotype has at least ten counts. The gene calls are TRBV4-2 and TRBJ2-1; 7 nucleotides agree with TRBD2. The CDR3 is 15 amino acids. From germline, CDR1 is LGHNA and CDR2 YNFKEQ. Germline trimming cut 2 bases from V and 7 bases from J; bases unmatched to any gene: 8. Written as DNA, the CDR3 is TGTGCCAGCAGCCAACTGGCGGGAGATTTTAATGAGCAGTTCTTC. It codes for CASSQLAGDFNEQFF.

This clonotype was detected many times. The V and J genes are TRBV28 and TRBJ2-2; 9 bases fit TRBD2. V lost 6 bases to trimming and J lost 2 bases; unmatched junction nucleotides: 7. Germline lookup yields CDR1 MDHEN and CDR2 SYDVKM. The CDR3 length is 16 residues. The CDR3, as DNA: TGTGCCAGCAGGCGGACTAGCGCTTCAAACACCGGGGAGCTGTTTTTT. Translating gives CASRRTSASNTGELFF.

This clonotype was seen ten or more times. The chain couples TRBV6-1 to TRBJ2-1; the D call may be TRBD1 or TRBD2 (5 bases each). V gave up 4 bases and J gave up 5 bases, with 18 bases separating them. CDR3 size: 16 residues. Germline V gives CDR1 MNHNS, CDR2 SASEGT. The CDR3 is CASSGGPSYFNNEQFF. CDR3 nucleotide sequence: TGTGCCAGCAGTGGGGGACCGTCGTACTTTAACAATGAGCAGTTCTTC.

This clonotype was counted many times. V usage is TRBV5-1 and J usage is TRBJ2-2, with D unresolved. Germline CDR1 and CDR2: SGHRS and YFSETQ. The CDR3 loop spans 13 amino acids. The ends were cut back, 4 bases at V and 5 bases at J, with 9 bases in the middle. The CDR3 region has the DNA TGCGCCAGCAGCCCTGACGGGACCGGGGAGCTGTTTTTT. It is translated as CASSPDGTGELFF.

This clonotype was recorded at least ten times. CDR3 in DNA: TGTGCCAGCTCACCATTCGGGGGTGAAAAACTGTTTTTT. Amino acid sequence: CASSPFGGEKLFF. V usage is TRBV18 and J usage is TRBJ1-4; possibly TRBD1 for D (5 bases). This CDR3 comprises 13 residues. The V end was cut by 2 bases, the J end by 7 bases, with 8 bases between. CDR1 KGHSH and CDR2 LQKENI come from the germline V gene.

This clonotype was observed many times. The chain couples TRBV7-2 to TRBJ1-2, with 7 bases matching TRBD1. J lost 8 bases, V lost 5 bases, and 5 bases had no gene match. Germline lookup yields CDR1 SGHTA and CDR2 FQGNSA. The CDR3 totals 12 residues. CDR3 DNA sequence: TGTGCCAGCAGCCCAAGGGACAGAGGCTACACCTTC. Residues: CASSPRDRGYTF.

This clonotype has more than one count but fewer than ten. The V call is TRBV7-3, the J call TRBJ2-2, with 7 bases lining up with TRBD2. Germline CDR1 is SGHTA and CDR2 is FQGTGA. The CDR3 runs 14 residues. V trimming: 5 bases; J trimming: 5 bases; junction bases outside the gene matches: 5. The CDR3 nucleotides read TGTGCCAGCAGCCCCCACGGGGGGACCGGGGAGCTGTTTTTT. It is translated as CASSPHGGTGELFF.

This chain connects TRBV5-8 to TRBJ1-5; D ambiguous. The CDR3 contains 14 residues. Trimming pared 0 bases from V and 7 bases from J, leaving 11 bases between. The germline V gene encodes CDR1 SGHTS and CDR2 YDEGEE. The CDR3 DNA reads TGTGCCAGCAGCTTGGGGATCACAGAACAGCCCCAGCATTTT. Translated, it gives CASSLGITEQPQHF.

In this sample, this clonotype turned up many times. V is TRBV20-1 and J is TRBJ2-2; possibly TRBD1 for D (6 bases). The CDR3 loop spans 14 amino acids. The germline CDR1 and CDR2 sequences are DFQATT and SNEGSKA (reference sequence). V was trimmed by 1 base and J by 5 bases, leaving 11 bases between them. CDR3 in DNA: TGCAGTGCTAGAGCCACACAGGGAACCGGGGAGCTGTTTTTT. Translated, it gives CSARATQGTGELFF.

The chain employs TRBV19 and TRBJ1-5; 7 bases match TRBD1. Trimming at V came to 5 bases and at J to 2 bases, leaving 9 bases not matched to a gene. The CDR3 has 16 amino acids. Germline V gene data show CDR1 as LNHDA and CDR2 as SQIVND (reference sequence). Here the CDR3 reads CASSARTGERNQPQHF. CDR3 nucleotide sequence: TGTGCCAGTAGTGCCCGAACAGGGGAACGCAATCAGCCCCAGCATTTT.

This clonotype was seen at least ten times. V gene TRBV12-3 or TRBV12-4 combines with J gene TRBJ2-7; D is perhaps TRBD1 (6 bases). CDR3 size: 14 residues. The germline V and J ends were trimmed by 5 bases and 1 base, with 12 bases remaining between them. DNA for the CDR3: TGTGCCAGCAGTGGACAGCGTAATTCCTACGAGCAGTACTTC. Protein sequence: CASSGQRNSYEQYF.

This clonotype turned up a few times. The chain is built from TRBV6-1 and TRBJ2-2; the D gene is possibly TRBD1 (7 bases). Looked up from germline, CDR1 is MNHNS and CDR2 is SASEGT. The CDR3 sequence is 16 residues long. V was shortened by 10 bases and J by 2 bases, with 20 bases between the two germline ends. CDR3 residues: CANTQGGGGNTGELFF. The CDR3 coding sequence is TGTGCCAACACCCAAGGCGGAGGGGGCAACACCGGGGAGCTGTTTTTT.

There are many counts of this clonotype. The gene calls are TRBV20-1 and TRBJ2-3; TRBD2 matches 9 bases. Germline lookup yields CDR1 DFQATT and CDR2 SNEGSKA (reference sequence). With V trimmed by 6 bases and J by 4 bases, 14 bases remained unmatched. CDR3 length equals 16 residues. CDR3: CSAPGGGRVLPDTQYF. CDR3 DNA: TGCAGTGCCCCGGGGGGCGGGAGGGTTTTGCCAGATACGCAGTATTTT.

This clonotype was seen ten or more times. The V and J genes are TRBV5-1 and TRBJ2-1; 8 positions agree with TRBD1. The CDR3 covers 15 residues. The V and J ends lost 3 bases and 5 bases, in that order; junction bases with no gene match: 7. Germline lookup yields CDR1 SGHRS and CDR2 YFSETQ. Written as DNA, the CDR3 is TGCGCCAGCAGCTGGGGGACAGGACCGGACAATGAGCAGTTCTTC. Its protein product is CASSWGTGPDNEQFF.

This clonotype came up many times. The rearrangement links TRBV7-2 to TRBJ2-2; D gene uncertain. Trimming cost V 5 bases and J 7 bases, with 11 bases left between them. The germline gives CDR1 SGHTA, CDR2 FQGNSA. The CDR3 spans 13 residues. The CDR3 protein is CASSLEMGGELFF. Written as DNA, the CDR3 is TGTGCCAGCAGCCTGGAGATGGGCGGGGAGCTGTTTTTT.

This clonotype has a count of ten or more. V usage is TRBV6-2 or TRBV6-3 and J usage is TRBJ2-1, with TRBD2 as a possible D gene (5 bases). There are 12 residues in the CDR3. Germline V CDR1 and CDR2: MNHEY, SVGEGT. Trimming removed 7 bases from V and 15 bases from J, with 19 bases in between. CDR3 in amino acids: CASNRPAGNRFF. The CDR3 bases are TGTGCCAGCAACAGACCGGCGGGTAATCGGTTCTTC.

The V call is TRBV28, the J call TRBJ2-1; no clear D gene. Germline V gene sequence: CDR1 MDHEN, CDR2 SYDVKM. This CDR3 is built from 14 residues. Trimming left V 6 bases short and J 2 bases short, with 11 bases between. CDR3 amino acids: CASSPPEPYNEQFF. CDR3 bases: TGTGCCAGCAGCCCCCCTGAACCCTACAATGAGCAGTTCTTC.

This clonotype appeared many times. The rearrangement uses TRBV29-1 and TRBJ2-7; D unresolved. The CDR3 loop spans 14 amino acids. V was pared by 3 bases and J by 4 bases, with 16 bases between. Germline-derived CDR1 and CDR2 are SQVTM and ANQGSEA. CDR3 region: CSVDDQDSPYEQYF. The CDR3 bases are TGCAGCGTTGACGATCAGGATTCCCCGTACGAGCAGTACTTC.

This clonotype was seen ten or more times. The chain recombines TRBV20-1 with TRBJ2-7; 8 positions match TRBD2. V lost 0 bases, J lost 5 bases, and 12 bases stayed unmatched. The CDR3 is 16 amino acids. Germline-derived CDR1 and CDR2 are DFQATT and SNEGSKA (reference sequence). CDR3 loop: CSARDRGRTSFHEQYF. CDR3 DNA: TGCAGTGCTAGAGACAGGGGAAGGACTAGCTTCCACGAGCAGTACTTC.

The genes are TRBV28 and TRBJ2-1, with 8 bases aligning to TRBD2. Losses at the gene ends were 5 bases for V and 3 bases for J; bases not matched to a gene: 9. The germline CDR1 and CDR2 sequences are MDHEN and SYDVKM. The CDR3 is 16 residues long. The CDR3, as DNA: TGTGCCAGCAGTGGAGCGGGAGTCAGAGGCTACAATGAGCAGTTCTTC. It codes for CASSGAGVRGYNEQFF.

This clonotype appeared many times. The CDR3 reads CASSLTSDTQYF. Written as DNA, the CDR3 is TGTGCCAGCAGCTTAACGTCGGATACGCAGTATTTT. The chain couples TRBV12-3 or TRBV12-4 to TRBJ2-3; no clear D gene. V shed 6 bases and J shed 6 bases, with 10 bases lying between them. The CDR3 spans 12 residues.

Points on this clonotype: A clone one base away is much larger, so this may be a read error. The J gene is TRBJ2-7, the V gene TRBV28; weak D call: TRBD1 (5 bases). Germline V gene sequence: CDR1 MDHEN, CDR2 SYDVKM. This CDR3 is 15 amino acids long. CDR3 nucleotide sequence: TGTGCCAACAGCTCGACTCAGGGTAAATCCTACGAGCATTACTTC. This translates into CANSSTQGKSYEHYF.

Many counts were recorded for this clonotype. The V gene is TRBV20-1, the J gene TRBJ2-7; D possibly corresponds to TRBD2 (7 bases). V dropped 3 bases and J dropped 2 bases, with 14 bases sitting between them. This CDR3 is built from 14 residues. Germline V gene lookup returns CDR1 DFQATT and CDR2 SNEGSKA (reference sequence). CDR3 DNA: TGCAGTGCTAGGGGAGGGGGAGGCCCCTACGAGCAGTACTTC. Residues: CSARGGGGPYEQYF.

The sample holds many counts of this clonotype. The chain carries TRBV6-2 or TRBV6-3 and TRBJ2-7; the match to TRBD2 covers 7 bases. The CDR3 runs 14 residues. CDR1 and CDR2 from the germline V gene are MNHEY and SVGEGT. J was trimmed by 2 bases and V by 4 bases; bases with no gene match: 5. The CDR3 DNA reads TGTGCCAGCAGTTCGGCGGGGGTGACCTACGAGCAGTACTTC. Amino acid sequence: CASSSAGVTYEQYF.

The rearrangement links TRBV28 to TRBJ1-5; D unresolved. The CDR3 spans 15 residues. Trimming took 7 bases from V and 0 from J, leaving 13 bases between them. Germline assignment: CDR1 MDHEN and CDR2 SYDVKM. The CDR3 spells CASIYSKRSNQPQHF. In DNA, the CDR3 is TGTGCCAGCATTTACAGCAAGCGTAGCAATCAGCCCCAGCATTTT. The whole variable domain, filled in from reference TRBV28 and TRBJ1-5, reads DVKVTQSSRYLVKRTGEKVFLECVQDMDHENMFWYRQDPGLGLRLIYFSYDVKMKEKGDIPEGYSVSREKKERFSLILESASTNQTSMYLCASIYSKRSNQPQHFGDGTRLSIL.

This clonotype showed up many times. The gene calls are TRBV19 and TRBJ1-4, with D uncertain. This CDR3 has 14 amino acids. The germline CDR1 and CDR2 sequences are LNHDA and SQIVND (reference sequence). With 3 bases removed from V and 8 bases from J, the gap between germline ends came to 13 bases. The CDR3 protein is CASSIALSGEKLFF. The CDR3 coding sequence is TGTGCCAGTAGTATCGCACTCAGCGGCGAAAAACTGTTTTTT.

This clonotype was observed many times. V is TRBV5-1 and J is TRBJ2-1; the D is unclear. In germline, CDR1 is SGHRS, CDR2 YFSETQ. CDR3 length: 15 residues. Trimming cost V 4 bases and J 1 base, with 12 bases left between them. The DNA of the CDR3 is TGCGCCAGCAGCCCTCTAGAGTCTTCCTACAATGAGCAGTTCTTC. It codes for CASSPLESSYNEQFF.